These 22 T cell receptor beta chains originate from one sample sequenced in a study of cytomegalovirus exposure and HLA in healthy donors. Primers: 60 Vbeta forward and 13 Jbeta reverse. Generated by immunoSEQ multiplex PCR, the TCRdb table keeps only in-frame clones and is missing some. Among about 250,000 clones, over 90% were seen once, and the ten largest hold 1.7%. Sequenced: PBMCs. The origin of the receptors is a girl aged 2 to 10 in good health and CMV-seronegative.

The CDR3: CASSRRTGQNTEAFF. Written as DNA, the CDR3 is TGTGCCAGCAGCCGAAGGACAGGCCAAAACACTGAAGCTTTCTTT. This chain links TRBV5-6 with TRBJ1-1, with 7 positions matching TRBD1. The CDR3 length is 15 residues. The germline CDR1 and CDR2 sequences are SGHDT and YYEEEE. V gave up 4 bases and J gave up 2 bases; unmatched junction bases: 8.

The chain uses TRBV5-4 and TRBJ1-1, with D hard to call. The CDR3 is 15 residues long. The germline V gene encodes CDR1 SGHNT and CDR2 YYREEE (reference sequence). V dropped 2 bases and J dropped 3 bases, with 14 bases sitting between them. The CDR3 spells CASSFGGRLDTEAFF. The CDR3 coding sequence is TGTGCCAGCAGCTTTGGAGGGAGACTAGACACTGAAGCTTTCTTT. The full variable domain, in which reference TRBV5-4 and TRBJ1-1 provide the parts outside the CDR3, is ETGVTQSPTHLIKTRGQQVTLRCSSQSGHNTVSWYQQALGQGPQFIFQYYREEENGRGNFPPRFSGLQFPNYSSELNVNALELDDSALYLCASSFGGRLDTEAFFGQGTRLTVV.

The rearrangement uses TRBV9 and TRBJ1-3; TRBD1 is a possible D gene (6 bases). The CDR3 totals 15 residues. Germline CDR1 is SGDLS and CDR2 is YYNGEE. Trimming left V 0 bases short and J 2 bases short, with 9 bases between. The CDR3 loop reads CASSVGQVTGNTIYF. The CDR3 coding sequence is TGTGCCAGCAGCGTAGGACAGGTTACTGGAAACACCATATATTTT.

The rearrangement joins TRBV19 to TRBJ2-1; 9 bases fit TRBD2. V dropped 7 bases and J dropped 6; count of bases not matched to a gene: 10. This CDR3 comprises 15 residues. Per germline, CDR1 LNHDA and CDR2 SQIVND (reference sequence). CDR3: CASIFAGGPSNEQFF. The CDR3 DNA follows: TGTGCCAGTATTTTTGCGGGAGGGCCTAGCAATGAGCAGTTCTTC.

This clone occurred once. The rearrangement uses TRBV10-3 and TRBJ2-1; 8 nucleotides match TRBD2. The length of the CDR3 is 12 residues. Germline V gene lookup returns CDR1 ENHRY and CDR2 SYGVKD. With V trimmed by 4 bases and J by 7 bases, 0 bases remained unmatched. CDR3 residues: CAISGGGNEQFF. The CDR3 DNA reads as TGTGCCATCAGTGGCGGGGGGAATGAGCAGTTCTTC.

This chain uses TRBV30 with TRBJ1-6; no definite D call. The germline CDR1 and CDR2 sequences are GTSNPN and SVGIG (reference sequence). V shed 0 bases and J shed 8 bases, with 11 bases lying between them. The CDR3 totals 14 residues. In nucleotides, the CDR3 is TGTGCCTGGAGTGTACTGACTAGAGATTCACCCCTCCACTTT. Translated: CAWSVLTRDSPLHF.

This sequence joins TRBV25-1 and TRBJ1-2; 7 nucleotides match TRBD1. Trimming cost V 2 bases and J 4 bases; bases outside gene matches: 4. CDR3 length: 14 amino acids. The V gene's germline CDR1 is MGHDK and CDR2 SYGVNS. The CDR3 spells CASSEPGTAYGYTF. CDR3 coding DNA: TGTGCCAGCAGTGAACCTGGGACAGCCTATGGCTACACCTTC.

The chain combines TRBV11-2 with TRBJ2-7; the match to TRBD1 covers 10 bases. The CDR3 sequence is 15 residues long. Germline lookup yields CDR1 SGHAT and CDR2 FQNNGV. After removal of 3 bases from V and 2 bases from J, the junction contained 4 bases not matched to a gene. CDR3 nucleotides: TGTGCCAGCAGCTTCCGGGACAGGGGTACCTACGAGCAGTACTTC. As protein: CASSFRDRGTYEQYF. The full variable domain, completed using reference TRBV11-2 and TRBJ2-7, is EAGVAQSPRYKIIEKRQSVAFWCNPISGHATLYWYQQILGQGPKLLIQFQNNGVVDDSQLPKDRFSAERLKGVDSTLKIQPAKLEDSAVYLCASSFRDRGTYEQYFGPGTRLTVT.

J is TRBJ2-2 and V is TRBV9; D is possibly TRBD2 (5 bases). Trimming removed 1 base at V and 5 bases at J, with 21 bases between. CDR3 size: 18 residues. CDR1 and CDR2 from the germline V gene are SGDLS and YYNGEE. The CDR3 bases are TGTGCCAGCAGCGTACTACCAGCGGTAGCAACGGGGACCGGGGAGCTGTTTTTT. Translating gives CASSVLPAVATGTGELFF.

V usage is TRBV27 and J usage is TRBJ2-7, with TRBD1 matching 7 bases. The germline V gene encodes CDR1 MNHEY and CDR2 SMNVEV (reference sequence). CDR3 size: 15 residues. V shed 2 bases and J 2 bases; nucleotides not matched to a gene: 6. The DNA for the CDR3 is TGTGCCAGCAGTTTAACGCGACAGGGTCCCTACGAGCAGTACTTC. Encoded protein: CASSLTRQGPYEQYF.

The rearrangement links TRBV7-6 to TRBJ2-7, with a weak D call TRBD2 (5 bases). The V gene lost 0 bases and the J gene lost 1 base, with 19 bases spanning the gap. The V gene's germline CDR1 is SGHVS and CDR2 FNYEAQ. There are 18 residues in the CDR3. The CDR3 spells CASSLASAVGFQSYEQYF. The CDR3 DNA is TGTGCCAGCAGCTTAGCATCAGCGGTGGGGTTCCAGTCCTACGAGCAGTACTTC.

The rearrangement joins TRBV6-5 to TRBJ1-2, with 9 bases lining up with TRBD1. Germline lookup yields CDR1 MNHEY and CDR2 SVGAGI. Trimming at V came to 5 bases and at J to 7 bases, leaving 11 bases not matched to a gene. The CDR3 is made up of 15 amino acids. The CDR3 DNA reads TGTGCCAGCAGTAAAGGGACAGGGTCCTTCAGTGGCTACACCTTC. This encodes CASSKGTGSFSGYTF.

This chain joins TRBV13 and TRBJ2-7, with 10 bases identical to TRBD2. Losses at the gene ends were 5 bases for V and 1 base for J; bases not matched to a gene: 5. This CDR3 comprises 15 residues. Germline values: CDR1 PRHDT, CDR2 FYEKMQ (reference sequence). CDR3 region: CASSLTSGVSYEQYF. The CDR3 bases are TGTGCCAGCAGCCTTACTAGCGGGGTTTCCTACGAGCAGTACTTC.

The CDR3 DNA reads as TGTGCCAGCAGCTTATCCGACAGTTCCCCGAACACCATATATTTT. Protein: CASSLSDSSPNTIYF. This chain uses TRBV7-9 with TRBJ1-3; TRBD1 is a possible D gene (5 bases). The germline V gene encodes CDR1 SEHNR and CDR2 FQNEAQ (reference sequence). With 2 bases removed from V and 7 bases from J, the gap between germline ends came to 15 bases. This CDR3 has 15 amino acids.

This chain uses TRBV7-7 with TRBJ2-2; D is unresolved. Germline V gene sequence: CDR1 SSHAT, CDR2 FNYEAQ (reference sequence). The CDR3 length is 14 residues. V was trimmed by 8 bases and J by 2 bases, leaving 12 bases between them. CDR3 protein: CASSRDGNTGELFF. The CDR3, as DNA: TGTGCCAGCTCTAGAGACGGAAACACCGGGGAGCTGTTTTTT.

The chain carries TRBV18 and TRBJ1-4, with 9 bases fitting TRBD1. This CDR3 spans 16 amino acids. Losses at the gene ends were 6 bases for V and 5 bases for J; bases not matched to a gene: 10. In germline, CDR1 is KGHSH, CDR2 LQKENI. The CDR3, as DNA: TGTGCCAGCTCGCAAAACCCCGGGACAGGGAATGAAAAACTGTTTTTT. It specifies CASSQNPGTGNEKLFF.

The V gene is TRBV5-1, the J gene TRBJ2-1; 13 bases agree with TRBD2. The length of the CDR3 is 14 residues. V lost 9 bases and J lost 6; bases outside the gene matches: 6. Germline V gives CDR1 SGHRS, CDR2 YFSETQ. The CDR3 here is CATSLAGGRNEQFF. DNA for the CDR3: TGCGCCACCTCACTAGCGGGAGGGCGCAATGAGCAGTTCTTC.

J is TRBJ1-1 and V is TRBV19; 8 bases map to TRBD1. CDR1 and CDR2 from the germline V gene are LNHDA and SQIVND (reference sequence). V lost 6 bases to trimming and J lost 5 bases; unmatched junction nucleotides: 8. CDR3 length: 14 residues. CDR3 loop: CASSLRGPGTEAFF. CDR3 in DNA: TGTGCCAGTAGCCTCAGGGGGCCGGGGACTGAAGCTTTCTTT.

This sequence joins TRBV7-6 and TRBJ1-3; tentative D call: TRBD1 (5 bases). The length of the CDR3 is 16 residues. V lost 5 bases, J lost 0 bases, and 14 bases lay in between. The germline V gene has CDR1 SGHVS and CDR2 FNYEAQ. The CDR3 loop is CASSPGTRASGNTIYF. In nucleotides, the CDR3 is TGTGCCAGCAGCCCAGGTACCAGGGCCTCTGGAAACACCATATATTTT. Full variable domain (outside the CDR3, taken from reference TRBV7-6 and TRBJ1-3): GAGVSQSPRYKVTKRGQDVALRCDPISGHVSLYWYRQALGQGPEFLTYFNYEAQQDKSGLPNDRFSAERPEGSISTLTIQRTEQRDSAMYRCASSPGTRASGNTIYFGEGSWLTVV.

V is TRBV4-1 and J is TRBJ1-3; D gene ambiguous. V lost 5 bases and J lost 0, with 11 bases in between. The CDR3 runs to 15 residues. CDR1 MGHRA and CDR2 YSYEKL come from the germline V gene. CDR3: CASSEPLNSGNTIYF. The CDR3 bases are TGCGCCAGCAGCGAGCCCTTGAACTCTGGAAACACCATATATTTT.

A note on this clone: At one of its ends the junction is not consistent with the germline gene, which may arise from a read error. This chain joins TRBV13 and TRBJ2-7; D remains unclear. CDR3 length equals 13 residues. Germline lookup yields CDR1 PRHDT and CDR2 FYEKMQ (reference sequence). The chain's CDR3 is CASSVGRRYEQYF. The CDR3 bases are TGTGCCAGCAGCGTAGGCAGGCGCTACGAGCAGTACTTC.

This rearrangement joins TRBV7-9 to TRBJ1-5; 7 bases align to TRBD1. The junction had 9 bases not matched to a gene; V was cut back by 3 bases and J by 7 bases. Germline CDR1 and CDR2: SEHNR and FQNEAQ (reference sequence). The CDR3 covers 15 residues. For the CDR3, the DNA is TGTGCCAGCAGCTTTGACAGGGAGGCAGGGCAGCCCCAGCATTTT. This encodes CASSFDREAGQPQHF. The full variable domain, rest sourced from reference TRBV7-9 and TRBJ1-5, is DTGVSQNPRHKITKRGQNVTFRCDPISEHNRLYWYRQTLGQGPEFLTYFQNEAQLEKSRLLSDRFSAERPKGSFSTLEIQRTEQGDSAMYLCASSFDREAGQPQHFGDGTRLSIL.